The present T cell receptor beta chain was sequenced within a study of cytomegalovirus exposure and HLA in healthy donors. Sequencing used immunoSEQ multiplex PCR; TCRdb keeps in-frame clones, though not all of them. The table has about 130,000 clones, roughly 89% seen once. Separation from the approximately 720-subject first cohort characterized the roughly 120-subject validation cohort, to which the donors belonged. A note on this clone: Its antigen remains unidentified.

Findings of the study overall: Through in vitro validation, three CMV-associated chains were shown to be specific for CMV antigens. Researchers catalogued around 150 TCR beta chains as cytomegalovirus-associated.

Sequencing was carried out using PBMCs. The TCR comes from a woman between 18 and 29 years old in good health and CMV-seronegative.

The CDR3 protein is CASTLGVSTNTEAFF. The DNA of the CDR3 is TGTGCCAGCACCCTCGGAGTCTCAACAAACACTGAAGCTTTCTTT. The chain uses TRBV28 and TRBJ1-1, with no clear D. CDR1 and CDR2 (germline): MDHEN, SYDVKM. With 7 bases removed from V and 2 bases from J, the gap between germline ends came to 17 bases. This CDR3 has 15 residues.